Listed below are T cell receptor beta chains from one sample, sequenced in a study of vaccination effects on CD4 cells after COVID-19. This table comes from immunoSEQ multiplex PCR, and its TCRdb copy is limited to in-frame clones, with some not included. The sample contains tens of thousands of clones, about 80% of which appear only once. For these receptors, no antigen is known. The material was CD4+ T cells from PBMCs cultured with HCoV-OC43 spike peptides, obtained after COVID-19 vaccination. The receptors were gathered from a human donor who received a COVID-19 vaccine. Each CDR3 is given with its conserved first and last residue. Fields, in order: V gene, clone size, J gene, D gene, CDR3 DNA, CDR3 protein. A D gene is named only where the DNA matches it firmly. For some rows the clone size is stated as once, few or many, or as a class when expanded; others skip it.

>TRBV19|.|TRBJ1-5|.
TGTGCCAGTAGTCTCGACCAGCAGCCCCAGCATTTT
CASSLDQQPQHF
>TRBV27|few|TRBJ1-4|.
TGTGCCAGCAGCCTAAGACAGGCCGGAGGAAAACTGTTTTTT
CASSLRQAGGKLFF
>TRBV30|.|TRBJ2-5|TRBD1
TGTGCCTGGAGTGAGGAGACAGGGGATCGAAAGACCCAGTACTTC
CAWSEETGDRKTQYF
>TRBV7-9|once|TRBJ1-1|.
TGTGCCAGCAACAATAGGCTCCTGAACACTGAAGCTTTCTTT
CASNNRLLNTEAFF
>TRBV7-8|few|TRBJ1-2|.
TGTGCCAGCAGCCCCGAAGGAACAGCTAACTATGGCTACACCTTC
CASSPEGTANYGYTF
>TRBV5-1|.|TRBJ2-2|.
TGCGCCAGCAGCTTGCAGGGTTCGAACACCGGGGAGCTGTTTTTT
CASSLQGSNTGELFF
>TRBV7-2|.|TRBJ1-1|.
TGTGCCAGCAGCGTTATTATGGGGGGGGCTTGGACTGAAGCTTTCTTT
CASSVIMGGAWTEAFF
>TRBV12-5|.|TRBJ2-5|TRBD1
TGTGCTAGTGGTCCTGGGACAGCACACCAAGAGACCCAGTACTTC
CASGPGTAHQETQYF
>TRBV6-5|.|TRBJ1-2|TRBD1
TGTGCCAGCAGTTACGCGGGACAGGGCGGCGAAAACACCTTC
CASSYAGQGGENTF
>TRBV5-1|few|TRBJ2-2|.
TGCGCCAGCAACACCCTAACAGGGCCCGGGGAGCTGTTTTTT
CASNTLTGPGELFF
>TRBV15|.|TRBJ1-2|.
TGTGCCACCAGGCCCGGGCGGGGTGACTATGGCTACACCTTC
CATRPGRGDYGYTF
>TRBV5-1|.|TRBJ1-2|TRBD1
TGCGCCAGCAGCGCCGACAGGGCCCAGAGGCACCGGGGCTACACCTTC
CASSADRAQRHRGYTF
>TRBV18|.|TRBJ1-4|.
TGTGCCAGCTCACCTGTTTGGGGGGTTGATGAAAAACTGTTTTTT
CASSPVWGVDEKLFF
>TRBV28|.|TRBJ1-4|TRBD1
TGTGCCAGCAGTCAGACAGGGCCGAATGAAAAACTGTTTTTT
CASSQTGPNEKLFF